The 9 T cell receptor beta chains given below trace back to one sample, sequenced in a study of early T cells in non-severe SARS-CoV-2 infection. TCRdb used MiXCR to reprocess the 5' RACE reads, holding one entry per CDR3 protein. The repertoire holds around 110,000 distinct CDR3 sequences, with over 8.5% as singletons. Sequencing was performed on whole blood. Every receptor here comes from an adult who was a healthcare worker with PCR-confirmed SARS-CoV-2 infection or an uninfected control (not recorded which).

The V gene is TRBV4-1, the J gene TRBJ2-1; D may correspond to TRBD1 or TRBD2 (5 bases each). V lost 4 bases, J lost 8 bases, and 15 bases lay in between. CDR3 length equals 14 residues. Germline values: CDR1 MGHRA, CDR2 YSYEKL. CDR3 sequence (DNA): TGCGCCAGCAGCCCAGGGACCGTCGGCGATGAGCAGTTCTTC. It specifies CASSPGTVGDEQFF.

The chain links TRBV3-1 to TRBJ2-5; 8 bases agree with TRBD1. CDR3 length: 15 residues. V trimming: 2 bases; J trimming: 5 bases; junction bases outside the gene matches: 7. From germline, CDR1 is LGHDT and CDR2 YNNKEL (reference sequence). Here the CDR3 reads CASSQQTGEYETQYF. The CDR3 coding sequence is TGTGCCAGCAGCCAACAGACAGGGGAGTATGAGACCCAGTACTTC.

The sample holds many counts of this clonotype. The chain uses TRBV28 and TRBJ2-2; D unclear. Germline assignment: CDR1 MDHEN and CDR2 SYDVKM. Trimming removed 5 bases from V and 5 bases from J, with 6 bases in between. There are 12 residues in the CDR3. CDR3 region: CASSIITGELFF. The CDR3 DNA follows: TGTGCCAGCAGTATAATAACCGGGGAGCTGTTTTTT.

Ten or more counts support this clonotype. This chain uses TRBV7-9 with TRBJ2-7; TRBD1 aligns across 7 bases. CDR3 length: 14 amino acids. Germline CDR1 and CDR2: SEHNR and FQNEAQ (reference sequence). With 4 bases clipped from V and 4 bases from J, the junction kept 7 bases outside the gene matches. CDR3 bases: TGTGCCAGCAGCTCCTACAGGGGATCGTACGAGCAGTACTTC. Protein sequence: CASSSYRGSYEQYF.

This clonotype was seen only a few times. The chain couples TRBV18 to TRBJ2-2, with 11 nucleotides matching TRBD2. V lost 5 bases and J lost 4; bases outside the gene matches: 3. The CDR3 loop spans 15 amino acids. Germline loops: CDR1 KGHSH, CDR2 LQKENI. CDR3 coding DNA: TGTGCCAGCTCAACGGGACTAGCGGTCACCGGGGAGCTGTTTTTT. It is translated as CASSTGLAVTGELFF. Based on the CDR3 plus reference TRBV18 and TRBJ2-2, the full variable domain is NAGVMQNPRHLVRRRGQEARLRCSPMKGHSHVYWYRQLPEEGLKFMVYLQKENIIDESGMPKERFSAEFPKEGPSILRIQQVVRGDSAAYFCASSTGLAVTGELFFGEGSRLTVL.

This chain uses TRBV6-2 or TRBV6-3 with TRBJ2-5, with a weak D call TRBD2 (5 bases). This CDR3 region has 11 residues. The V gene's germline CDR1 is MNHEY and CDR2 SVGEGT. V was trimmed by 2 bases and J by 7 bases, leaving 5 bases between them. The CDR3: CASSYRGTQYF. CDR3 sequence (DNA): TGTGCCAGCAGTTACCGGGGGACCCAGTACTTC.

The rearrangement joins TRBV12-5 to TRBJ2-1; perhaps TRBD2 as D (5 bases). Trimming pared 8 bases from V and 3 bases from J, leaving 14 bases between. CDR1 LGHNT and CDR2 FRNRAP come from the germline V gene. CDR3 length: 14 residues. CDR3 nucleotide sequence: TGTGCTAGTTCCGCGGACTCCGACTACAATGAGCAGTTCTTC. Its translation is CASSADSDYNEQFF.

This clonotype was seen a handful of times. The chain is built from TRBV12-3 or TRBV12-4 and TRBJ2-1, with 12 bases that match TRBD2. This CDR3 contains 14 residues. Trimming at V came to 7 bases and at J to 6 bases, leaving 4 bases not matched to a gene. CDR3 sequence reads: CASTRLAGANEQFF. CDR3 bases: TGTGCCAGCACCCGACTAGCGGGAGCCAATGAGCAGTTCTTC.

This clonotype was seen only a few times. This sequence joins TRBV12-3 or TRBV12-4 and TRBJ2-7; the match to TRBD2 covers 8 bases. The CDR3 covers 12 residues. V was clipped by 0 bases and J by 11 bases; unmatched bases: 3. CDR3 loop: CASSLAKREKYF. DNA for the CDR3: TGTGCCAGCAGTTTAGCGAAGCGGGAGAAGTACTTC.